The rows below give T cell receptor beta chains drawn from one sample of a study of blood T cell repertoires in COVID-19. The data were produced by immunoSEQ multiplex PCR, yet TCRdb's version contains in-frame clones alone and is incomplete. Found here are 250,000 to 300,000 clones, about nine tenths of them singletons; the top ten hold 1.5% to 2%. The sequenced sample was PBMCs or T cells enriched from blood (not recorded which). The receptors originated from a woman aged 60-70 years who had recovered from COVID-19. Both conserved end residues are part of each CDR3. Fields, in order: D gene, clone size, V gene, J gene, CDR3 DNA, CDR3 protein. The D gene is left open where the match is weak. Not all rows give a size; the values are once, few, many and, for expanded clones, a class.

d_gene: NA
abundance: NA
v_gene: TRBV13
j_gene: TRBJ2-7
CDR3nt: TGTGCCAGCAGCTTTGGGCGGGAAGACGAGCAGTACTTC
CDR3aa: CASSFGREDEQYF

d_gene: NA
abundance: NA
v_gene: TRBV18
j_gene: TRBJ2-7
CDR3nt: TGTGCCAGCTCACCGTGGGAGTTCCCCTACGAGCAGTACTTC
CDR3aa: CASSPWEFPYEQYF

d_gene: NA
abundance: NA
v_gene: TRBV5-1
j_gene: TRBJ1-1
CDR3nt: TGCGCCAGCAGCCCGTCGGGGATGCAGAACACTGAAGCTTTCTTT
CDR3aa: CASSPSGMQNTEAFF

d_gene: TRBD2
abundance: few
v_gene: TRBV5-1
j_gene: TRBJ2-5
CDR3nt: TGCGCCAGCAGCGGAAGCGGGAGGGCCGAAGAGACCCAGTACTTC
CDR3aa: CASSGSGRAEETQYF

d_gene: TRBD2
abundance: NA
v_gene: TRBV11-2
j_gene: TRBJ2-5
CDR3nt: TGTGCCAGCAGCCCCCGGACTAGCGAAGAGACCCAGTACTTC
CDR3aa: CASSPRTSEETQYF

d_gene: NA
abundance: NA
v_gene: TRBV2
j_gene: TRBJ2-5
CDR3nt: TGTGCCAGGGGGGGAGAGACCCAGTACTTC
CDR3aa: CARGGETQYF

d_gene: TRBD1
abundance: few
v_gene: TRBV6-2/TRBV6-3
j_gene: TRBJ1-1
CDR3nt: TGTGCCAGCAGTTTCCAGGGGGGTACTGAAGCTTTCTTT
CDR3aa: CASSFQGGTEAFF

d_gene: TRBD1
abundance: NA
v_gene: TRBV29-1
j_gene: TRBJ1-4
CDR3nt: TGCAGCGTGGCTGACAGGGTAGCGGAAAAACTGTTTTTT
CDR3aa: CSVADRVAEKLFF

d_gene: NA
abundance: NA
v_gene: TRBV28
j_gene: TRBJ1-1
CDR3nt: TGTGCCAGCAGTACAGGGTCCCGGCACACTGAAGCTTTCTTT
CDR3aa: CASSTGSRHTEAFF

d_gene: TRBD1
abundance: NA
v_gene: TRBV6-5
j_gene: TRBJ2-5
CDR3nt: TGTGCCAGCAGAAAGCGGACAGGGCCCGTGGAGACCCAGTACTTC
CDR3aa: CASRKRTGPVETQYF

d_gene: NA
abundance: NA
v_gene: TRBV15
j_gene: TRBJ2-1
CDR3nt: TGTGCCACCAGCAGAGGGACTAGGGGGTCCTACAATGAGCAGTTCTTC
CDR3aa: CATSRGTRGSYNEQFF

d_gene: TRBD1
abundance: once
v_gene: TRBV5-1
j_gene: TRBJ1-1
CDR3nt: TGCGCCAGCAGCGTGGCCGGGACAGGGGTTGTCCCTGAAGCTTTCTTT
CDR3aa: CASSVAGTGVVPEAFF

d_gene: NA
abundance: NA
v_gene: TRBV15
j_gene: TRBJ2-5
CDR3nt: TGTGCCACCAGCAGAGATCTTGCCGGGGGAGTCGAGACCCAGTACTTC
CDR3aa: CATSRDLAGGVETQYF

d_gene: NA
abundance: NA
v_gene: TRBV5-1
j_gene: TRBJ1-4
CDR3nt: TGCGCCAGCAGCCCGGTCGACTACGACTCCTGGGCAACTAATGAAAAACTGTTTTTT
CDR3aa: CASSPVDYDSWATNEKLFF

d_gene: TRBD2
abundance: NA
v_gene: TRBV5-4
j_gene: TRBJ2-5
CDR3nt: TGTGCCAGCAATAGCGGGGGGGCCGGTGGAGAGACCCAGTACTTC
CDR3aa: CASNSGGAGGETQYF

d_gene: TRBD2
abundance: NA
v_gene: TRBV6-5
j_gene: TRBJ2-1
CDR3nt: TGTGCCAGCAAAGGCGGGGGGAGCTCCTACAATGAGCAGTTCTTC
CDR3aa: CASKGGGSSYNEQFF

d_gene: TRBD2
abundance: NA
v_gene: TRBV3-1/TRBV3-2
j_gene: TRBJ2-7
CDR3nt: TGTGCCAGCAGCGCGACTAGCGGGAGAGAGCAGTACTTC
CDR3aa: CASSATSGREQYF

d_gene: NA
abundance: NA
v_gene: TRBV20-1
j_gene: TRBJ2-1
CDR3nt: TGCAGTGCTAGCTTGGACTATGAGCAGTTCTTC
CDR3aa: CSASLDYEQFF

d_gene: NA
abundance: NA
v_gene: TRBV12-3/TRBV12-4
j_gene: TRBJ1-4
CDR3nt: TGTGCCAGCACGAGACAGTCTAATGAAAAACTGTTTTTT
CDR3aa: CASTRQSNEKLFF

d_gene: NA
abundance: NA
v_gene: TRBV18
j_gene: TRBJ1-5
CDR3nt: TGTGCCAGCTGTCTCGTAGAGGATCAGCCCCAGCATTTT
CDR3aa: CASCLVEDQPQHF